Sequencing of this T cell receptor (beta chain) was carried out in a study of T cell responses to AZD1222 COVID-19 vaccine. At the level of the study: Investigators merged groups given second doses at roughly 4 or roughly 12 weeks. Study results and limitations: Most donors were white British and more were female, and clonal diversity was possibly underestimated. Researchers report vaccine-associated CD4 TCRs spanning spike, with dominance at 160-218 and 743-854. It was only after the peak T cell response that any repertoires were sampled.

V gave up 6 bases and J gave up 8 bases, with 11 bases separating them. This CDR3 is built from 13 residues. From germline, CDR1 is WNHNN and CDR2 SYGVQD (reference sequence). Notes on this clone: The antigen is undetermined.

Clones were sequenced by immunoSEQ multiplex PCR, and TCRdb holds only the in-frame ones, with some missing. The data hold about 180,000 clones, with just over 85% observed a single time. Sequencing was performed on peripheral blood, taken on day 0 of AZD1222 vaccination. The clonotype was recovered from an adult in good health. The rearrangement joins TRBV10-1 to TRBJ1-6, with TRBD1 as a possible D gene (5 bases). CDR3 sequence: CASSRVFDSPLHF. As DNA, the CDR3 is TGCGCCAGCAGCAGGGTATTTGATTCACCCCTCCACTTT.